This is a list of T cell receptor beta chains from one sample in a study of technical replicates of blood from a few donors. The repertoire was sequenced with immunoSEQ multiplex PCR; TCRdb's copy has only in-frame clones and lacks some. Of approximately 80,000 clones in the sample, 95% to 98% were seen once. The sequencing input was T cells isolated from PBMCs. These receptors all stem from a human donor in good health. The CDR3 runs from the conserved cysteine through the conserved F or W. A D gene is named only where the DNA matches it firmly. Rows may omit the clone size; those that give it use once, few, many or a size class.

d_gene: -; abundance: -; v_gene: TRBV27; j_gene: TRBJ1-6; CDR3aa: CASWGGLSSPLHF; CDR3nt: TGTGCCAGTTGGGGGGGCTTGAGTTCACCCCTCCACTTT
d_gene: -; abundance: -; v_gene: TRBV19; j_gene: TRBJ2-1; CDR3aa: CASSKTEYNEQFF; CDR3nt: TGTGCCAGTAGTAAAACGGAGTACAATGAGCAGTTCTTC
d_gene: -; abundance: -; v_gene: TRBV27; j_gene: TRBJ2-1; CDR3aa: CASGSSRDEQFF; CDR3nt: TGTGCCAGCGGGAGTAGTAGGGATGAGCAGTTCTTC
d_gene: -; abundance: once; v_gene: TRBV28; j_gene: TRBJ1-3; CDR3aa: CASTPGVGNTIYF; CDR3nt: TGTGCCAGCACCCCAGGGGTCGGAAACACCATATATTTT
d_gene: -; abundance: -; v_gene: TRBV11-2; j_gene: TRBJ1-5; CDR3aa: CASSRGRGDQPQHF; CDR3nt: TGTGCCAGCAGCAGAGGACGGGGGGATCAGCCCCAGCATTTT
d_gene: TRBD2; abundance: once; v_gene: TRBV7-2; j_gene: TRBJ2-5; CDR3aa: CASSFSGGQETQYF; CDR3nt: TGTGCCAGCAGCTTTAGCGGGGGCCAAGAGACCCAGTACTTC
d_gene: TRBD1; abundance: -; v_gene: TRBV5-5; j_gene: TRBJ2-7; CDR3aa: CASSLGTGDSYEQYF; CDR3nt: TGTGCCAGCAGCTTGGGGACAGGGGACTCCTACGAGCAGTACTTC
d_gene: TRBD1; abundance: -; v_gene: TRBV5-4; j_gene: TRBJ2-5; CDR3aa: CASSLFGQGAGGETQYF; CDR3nt: TGTGCCAGCAGCTTGTTTGGTCAGGGGGCAGGAGGGGAGACCCAGTACTTC
d_gene: -; abundance: once; v_gene: TRBV6-5; j_gene: TRBJ2-1; CDR3aa: CASSYGTRAYNEQFF; CDR3nt: TGTGCCAGCAGTTACGGGACAAGAGCCTACAATGAGCAGTTCTTC
d_gene: -; abundance: once; v_gene: TRBV10-1; j_gene: TRBJ1-1; CDR3aa: CASSDQNTEAFF; CDR3nt: TGCGCCAGCAGTGATCAGAACACTGAAGCTTTCTTT
d_gene: -; abundance: -; v_gene: TRBV7-9; j_gene: TRBJ1-5; CDR3aa: CASSLEQGSPQHF; CDR3nt: TGTGCCAGCAGCTTAGAGCAGGGGTCGCCCCAGCATTTT
d_gene: -; abundance: once; v_gene: TRBV7-9; j_gene: TRBJ1-2; CDR3aa: CASTEGTNYGYTF; CDR3nt: TGTGCCAGCACCGAGGGAACTAACTATGGCTACACCTTC
d_gene: -; abundance: -; v_gene: TRBV6-1; j_gene: TRBJ2-3; CDR3aa: CASSVGNTDTQYF; CDR3nt: TGTGCCAGCAGTGTCGGGAACACAGATACGCAGTATTTT
d_gene: TRBD2; abundance: -; v_gene: TRBV6-6; j_gene: TRBJ2-7; CDR3aa: CASSPLAGGGYEQYF; CDR3nt: TGTGCCAGCAGTCCTCTAGCGGGAGGTGGGTACGAGCAGTACTTC
d_gene: TRBD1; abundance: -; v_gene: TRBV19; j_gene: TRBJ2-3; CDR3aa: CASRVGQGTDTQYF; CDR3nt: TGTGCCAGTAGAGTGGGACAGGGAACAGATACGCAGTATTTT
d_gene: -; abundance: -; v_gene: TRBV15; j_gene: TRBJ2-7; CDR3aa: CATSRGRGNEQYF; CDR3nt: TGTGCCACCAGCAGAGGCAGGGGAAACGAGCAGTACTTC
d_gene: -; abundance: -; v_gene: TRBV25-1; j_gene: TRBJ1-4; CDR3aa: CASSKWQGEEKLFF; CDR3nt: TGTGCCAGCAGTAAGTGGCAGGGTGAAGAAAAACTGTTTTTT
d_gene: -; abundance: -; v_gene: TRBV6-5; j_gene: TRBJ2-1; CDR3aa: CASSRRGGMINEQFF; CDR3nt: TGTGCCAGCAGCCGCCGCGGCGGGATGATCAATGAGCAGTTCTTC
d_gene: TRBD2; abundance: once; v_gene: TRBV15; j_gene: TRBJ2-3; CDR3aa: CATSRGTAGVDTQYF; CDR3nt: TGTGCCACCAGCAGAGGGACGGCGGGAGTGGATACGCAGTATTTT
d_gene: -; abundance: -; v_gene: TRBV19; j_gene: TRBJ1-1; CDR3aa: CASSVSTNTEAFF; CDR3nt: TGTGCCAGTAGTGTTTCTACGAACACTGAAGCTTTCTTT
d_gene: -; abundance: -; v_gene: TRBV10-2; j_gene: TRBJ2-5; CDR3aa: CASRDSPGETQYF; CDR3nt: TGCGCCAGCAGAGACAGCCCGGGCGAGACCCAGTACTTC
d_gene: -; abundance: -; v_gene: TRBV27; j_gene: TRBJ2-3; CDR3aa: CASSSVVLDTQYF; CDR3nt: TGTGCCAGCAGTTCAGTGGTCTTGGATACGCAGTATTTT
d_gene: -; abundance: -; v_gene: TRBV2; j_gene: TRBJ2-4; CDR3aa: CASEGGERKNIQYF; CDR3nt: TGTGCCAGCGAAGGGGGAGAACGGAAAAACATTCAGTACTTC
d_gene: -; abundance: -; v_gene: TRBV29-1; j_gene: TRBJ2-2; CDR3aa: CSVEGQAPVRGTGELFF; CDR3nt: TGCAGCGTTGAAGGGCAGGCCCCCGTACGAGGGACCGGGGAGCTGTTTTTT
d_gene: -; abundance: -; v_gene: TRBV5-4; j_gene: TRBJ1-1; CDR3aa: CASSGYREQNTEAFF; CDR3nt: TGTGCCAGCAGCGGCTACAGGGAGCAGAACACTGAAGCTTTCTTT
d_gene: -; abundance: -; v_gene: TRBV5-1; j_gene: TRBJ1-6; CDR3aa: CASRADSANSPLHF; CDR3nt: TGCGCCAGCAGAGCGGACAGTGCCAATTCACCCCTCCACTTT
d_gene: TRBD1; abundance: -; v_gene: TRBV5-1; j_gene: TRBJ2-3; CDR3aa: CASFESRQGITDTQYF; CDR3nt: TGCGCCAGCTTTGAAAGCCGACAGGGGATCACAGATACGCAGTATTTT
d_gene: TRBD1; abundance: -; v_gene: TRBV4-1; j_gene: TRBJ1-2; CDR3aa: CASSSPGQGHGYTF; CDR3nt: TGCGCCAGCAGCTCACCGGGACAGGGGCATGGCTACACCTTC
d_gene: -; abundance: -; v_gene: TRBV12-2; j_gene: TRBJ2-7; CDR3aa: CASRFKLDSAEQYF; CDR3nt: TGTGCAAGTCGCTTCAAACTGGACTCCGCCGAGCAGTACTTC
d_gene: -; abundance: -; v_gene: TRBV29-1; j_gene: TRBJ2-1; CDR3aa: CSVLTATDNEQFF; CDR3nt: TGCAGCGTCCTCACGGCCACAGACAATGAGCAGTTCTTC
d_gene: TRBD2; abundance: -; v_gene: TRBV18; j_gene: TRBJ2-3; CDR3aa: CASSSSTSGSTDTQYF; CDR3nt: TGTGCCAGCTCATCTTCGACTAGCGGTTCCACAGATACGCAGTATTTT
d_gene: TRBD1; abundance: -; v_gene: TRBV5-6; j_gene: TRBJ2-3; CDR3aa: CASSSGQGSKDTQYF; CDR3nt: TGTGCCAGCAGCTCTGGACAGGGTAGTAAGGATACGCAGTATTTT
d_gene: TRBD1; abundance: -; v_gene: TRBV19; j_gene: TRBJ1-1; CDR3aa: CASSYGDRGRGTEAFF; CDR3nt: TGTGCCAGTAGTTATGGGGACAGGGGTCGGGGCACTGAAGCTTTCTTT
d_gene: -; abundance: -; v_gene: TRBV6-5; j_gene: TRBJ2-1; CDR3aa: CASSQQGSYDNEQFF; CDR3nt: TGTGCCAGCAGTCAACAGGGTAGTTATGACAATGAGCAGTTCTTC
d_gene: TRBD2; abundance: -; v_gene: TRBV29-1; j_gene: TRBJ2-1; CDR3aa: CSVGAGLAGEGEQFF; CDR3nt: TGCAGCGTCGGAGCGGGACTAGCGGGAGAGGGTGAGCAGTTCTTC
d_gene: -; abundance: -; v_gene: TRBV9; j_gene: TRBJ2-5; CDR3aa: CASSEDRGGETQYF; CDR3nt: TGTGCCAGCAGCGAGGACCGCGGGGGCGAGACCCAGTACTTC